This is a list of T cell receptor beta chains from one sample in a study of monozygotic twins with inflammatory bowel disease. Each CDR3 protein gets one entry in TCRdb, which reprocessed the 5' RACE reads and gives no DNA. This table lists roughly 100,000 distinct CDR3 sequences. Input material: blood. Receptors originate from a human donor with ulcerative colitis or Crohn's disease, or a healthy co-twin of an affected twin (not recorded which). Each CDR3 is given with its conserved first and last residue. Fields, in order: CDR3 length, J gene, V gene, CDR3 protein.

>11|TRBJ2-7|TRBV3-1
CASSQVGILYF
>14|TRBJ2-3|TRBV5-1
CASSLDASTDTQYF
>12|TRBJ2-3|TRBV29-1
CSVEENTDTQYF
>13|TRBJ2-7|TRBV24-1
CATSDSDSYEQYF
>15|TRBJ1-6|TRBV7-2
CASSLARGTRSPLHF
>12|TRBJ2-5|TRBV29-1
CSVAGNQETQYF
>15|TRBJ2-3|TRBV5-5
CASSPTPVATDTQYF
>16|TRBJ1-6|TRBV12-3/TRBV12-4
CASSFRGGSYNSPLHF
>16|TRBJ2-1|TRBV28
CASSGWTGSIGNEQFF
>14|TRBJ2-5|TRBV6-5
CASSFRRGGETQYF
>13|TRBJ2-5|TRBV7-9
CASSSGPRETQYF
>16|TRBJ2-7|TRBV7-8
CASSSTRDLPSYEQYF
>14|TRBJ2-1|TRBV3-1
CASSPVLAGVEQFF
>16|TRBJ2-1|TRBV29-1
CSVVVGRGAPLSEQFF
>17|TRBJ2-7|TRBV6-2/TRBV6-3
CASTAGLAGVGSYEQYF